This passage covers 11 T cell receptor beta chains from one sample sequenced in a study of T cells in Graves' hyperthyroidism and ophthalmopathy. Researchers amplified the TCR beta CDR3 regions from RNA transcripts. First-round RT-PCR targeting the TCR CDR3 was performed with the HTBI primer set. TCRdb re-called the multiplex PCR reads through MiXCR, storing one row per CDR3 protein. The profile shows roughly 240,000 distinct CDR3 sequences, about 25% of them singletons. Sequenced sample: blood. The receptors shown here come from a woman in her thirties or forties with Graves' ophthalmopathy.

In its sample, this clonotype was seen many times. CDR3 amino acids: CASSARTSGSAGELFF. In nucleotides, the CDR3 is TGTGCCAGCAGCGCACGGACTAGCGGGAGTGCCGGGGAGCTGTTTTTT. V is TRBV7-8 and J is TRBJ2-2; 13 bases match TRBD2. Per the germline V gene, CDR1 is SGHVS and CDR2 is FQNEAQ. Germline trimming cut 5 bases from V and 6 bases from J; bases unmatched to any gene: 6. The CDR3 is made up of 16 amino acids.

This clonotype showed up many times. The CDR3 spells CASTTGTGGGGEQYF. The CDR3 DNA reads as TGCGCCAGCACCACCGGGACAGGGGGAGGAGGCGAGCAGTACTTC. The J gene is TRBJ2-7, the V gene TRBV5-1, with 11 bases matching TRBD1. The CDR3 spans 15 residues. V dropped 6 bases and J dropped 6; count of bases not matched to a gene: 11. In germline, CDR1 is SGHRS, CDR2 YFSETQ.

This clonotype was observed at least ten times. The chain links TRBV28 to TRBJ1-1; the D gene is possibly TRBD1 (5 bases). The CDR3 covers 16 residues. Looked up from germline, CDR1 is MDHEN and CDR2 is SYDVKM. Trimming shortened V by 3 bases and J by 1 base, and 15 bases separated the two germline ends. The CDR3 loop reads CASSFSLGGSNTEAFF. CDR3 nucleotides: TGTGCCAGCAGTTTTTCGTTGGGGGGATCGAACACTGAAGCTTTCTTT.

Many counts were recorded for this clonotype. J is TRBJ2-7 and V is TRBV29-1; a weak D match, TRBD2 (6 bases). The CDR3 totals 15 residues. The V and J ends lost 5 bases and 2 bases respectively, with 19 bases between them. In germline, CDR1 is SQVTM, CDR2 ANQGSEA. CDR3 DNA: TGCAGCGTTCTGGGCTGGCGGGATGGCCCCTACGAGCAGTACTTC. It codes for CSVLGWRDGPYEQYF.

The chain carries TRBV11-2 and TRBJ2-7, with TRBD2 matching over 7 bases. J gave up 2 bases and V 3 bases, and 4 bases lay outside the gene matches. The CDR3 length is 14 residues. CDR1 and CDR2 from the germline V gene are SGHAT and FQNNGV. The CDR3 loop is CASSLGGSAYEQYF. CDR3 nucleotide sequence: TGTGCCAGCAGCTTGGGCGGGAGCGCCTACGAGCAGTACTTC.

Ten or more counts support this clonotype. The DNA of the CDR3 is TGCGCCAGCAGCTTGGCCCGACAGGGCACAGATACGCAGTATTTT. Translation gives CASSLARQGTDTQYF. The chain uses TRBV5-1 and TRBJ2-3; the D gene is possibly TRBD1 (6 bases). This CDR3 has 15 residues. In germline, CDR1 is SGHRS, CDR2 YFSETQ. Trimming removed 0 bases from V and 1 base from J, with 9 bases in between.

The chain carries TRBV7-2 and TRBJ2-5; unclear D gene. There are 15 residues in the CDR3. Germline V gene lookup returns CDR1 SGHTA and CDR2 FQGNSA. Trimming removed 2 bases from V and 2 bases from J, with 12 bases in between. This CDR3 is CASSLPVRPQETQYF. CDR3 nucleotide sequence: TGTGCCAGCAGCTTACCAGTTCGACCTCAAGAGACCCAGTACTTC.

This chain uses TRBV20-1 with TRBJ2-7; D may be TRBD1 or TRBD2 (5 bases each). The CDR3 is 16 residues long. Germline loops: CDR1 DFQATT, CDR2 SNEGSKA (reference sequence). V was clipped by 0 bases and J by 4 bases, with 19 bases between them. CDR3 DNA sequence: TGCAGTGCTAGAGATTCTTGGGACGGGCAGCGGTACGAGCAGTACTTC. Translated: CSARDSWDGQRYEQYF.

This clonotype was detected many times. The gene calls are TRBV11-1 and TRBJ2-7; TRBD1 aligns across 9 bases. This CDR3 has 16 residues. J lost 0 bases, V lost 5 bases, and 8 bases had no gene match. The V gene's germline CDR1 is SGHAT and CDR2 FQDESV (reference sequence). The CDR3 sequence is CASSVTGGAASYEQYF. The CDR3 region has the DNA TGTGCCAGCAGCGTAACAGGGGGCGCGGCCTCCTACGAGCAGTACTTC. The full variable domain, in which reference TRBV11-1 and TRBJ2-7 provide the parts outside the CDR3, is EAEVAQSPRYKITEKSQAVAFWCDPISGHATLYWYRQILGQGPELLVQFQDESVVDDSQLPKDRFSAERLKGVDSTLKIQPAELGDSAMYLCASSVTGGAASYEQYFGPGTRLTVT.

The genes are TRBV6-2 or TRBV6-3 and TRBJ1-1; D gene unclear. Looked up from germline, CDR1 is MNHEY and CDR2 is SVGEGT. V lost 2 bases to trimming and J lost 0 bases, with 7 bases between them. The CDR3 sequence is 14 residues long. The chain's CDR3 is CASSYTFMNTEAFF. The CDR3, as DNA: TGTGCCAGCAGTTACACCTTCATGAACACTGAAGCTTTCTTT.

The sample holds a few counts of this clonotype. The chain carries TRBV3-1 and TRBJ1-3; D unresolved. Germline CDR1 LGHDT, CDR2 YNNKEL (reference sequence). Trimming stripped 5 bases from V and 0 bases from J, with 8 bases between. This CDR3 region has 14 residues. The CDR3 reads CASSEAISGNTIYF. Written as DNA, the CDR3 is TGTGCCAGCAGCGAGGCCATCTCTGGAAACACCATATATTTT.